This T cell receptor beta chain was observed in a study of control samples from healthy donors and cancer patients. The junction had 12 bases not matched to a gene; V was cut back by 5 bases and J by 8 bases. Germline CDR1 and CDR2: SGHAT and FQNNGV. This CDR3 has 16 amino acids. The data were produced by immunoSEQ multiplex PCR, yet TCRdb's version contains in-frame clones alone and is incomplete. The sample consists of 150,000 or so clones, more than 85% of them appearing once. The sample comprised blood. The J gene is TRBJ2-1, the V gene TRBV11-2; the match to TRBD2 covers 10 bases. This TCR was recovered from a young man in good health. In DNA, the CDR3 is TGTGCCAGCAGCCCCCTCCTGTCTAGCGGGAGCTATGAGCAGTTCTTC. This sequence encodes CASSPLLSSGSYEQFF.